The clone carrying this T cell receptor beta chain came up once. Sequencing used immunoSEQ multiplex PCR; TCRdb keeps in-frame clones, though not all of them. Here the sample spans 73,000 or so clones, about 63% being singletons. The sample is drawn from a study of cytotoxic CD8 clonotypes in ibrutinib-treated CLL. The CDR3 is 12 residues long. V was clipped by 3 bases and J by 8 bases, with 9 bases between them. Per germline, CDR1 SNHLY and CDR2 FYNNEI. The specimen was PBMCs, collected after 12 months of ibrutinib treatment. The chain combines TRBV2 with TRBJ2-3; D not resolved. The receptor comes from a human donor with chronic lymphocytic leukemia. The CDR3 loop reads CASSEPVSTQYF. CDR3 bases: TGTGCCAGCAGTGAGCCCGTCAGTACGCAGTATTTT.